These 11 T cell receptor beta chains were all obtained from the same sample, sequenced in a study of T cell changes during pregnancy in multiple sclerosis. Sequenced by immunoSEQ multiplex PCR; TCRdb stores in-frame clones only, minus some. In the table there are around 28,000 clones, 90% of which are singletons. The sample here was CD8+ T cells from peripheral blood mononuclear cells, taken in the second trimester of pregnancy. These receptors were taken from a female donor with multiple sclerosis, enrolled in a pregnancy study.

The CDR3 reads CASSTRTGSTDTQYF. The CDR3 bases are TGTGCCAGCAGCACCCGGACAGGGTCCACAGATACGCAGTATTTT. The J gene is TRBJ2-3, the V gene TRBV13, with 8 positions matching TRBD1. Germline trimming cut 5 bases from V and 2 bases from J; bases unmatched to any gene: 6. Germline assignment: CDR1 PRHDT and CDR2 FYEKMQ (reference sequence). The CDR3 is made up of 15 amino acids.

CDR3 DNA sequence: TGTGCCAGCAGTTATGGGACAGGGAATCAGCCCCAGCATTTT. Its translation: CASSYGTGNQPQHF. This chain connects TRBV28 to TRBJ1-5; 9 bases match TRBD1. V lost 4 bases and J lost 4; bases outside the gene matches: 2. Looked up from germline, CDR1 is MDHEN and CDR2 is SYDVKM. CDR3 length: 14 residues.

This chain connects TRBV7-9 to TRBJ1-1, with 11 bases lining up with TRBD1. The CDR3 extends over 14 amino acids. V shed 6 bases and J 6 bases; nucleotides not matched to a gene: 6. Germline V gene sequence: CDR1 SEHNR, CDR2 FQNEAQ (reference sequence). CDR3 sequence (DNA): TGTGCCAGCAGTTGGGACAGGGGGACTGCTGAAGCTTTCTTT. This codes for CASSWDRGTAEAFF.

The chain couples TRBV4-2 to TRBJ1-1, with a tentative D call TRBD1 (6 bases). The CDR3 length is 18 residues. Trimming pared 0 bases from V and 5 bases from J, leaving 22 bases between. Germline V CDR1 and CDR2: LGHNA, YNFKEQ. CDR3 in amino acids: CASSQEGMGLRGGTEAFF. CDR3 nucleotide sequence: TGTGCCAGCAGCCAAGAAGGGATGGGGTTGAGGGGGGGTACTGAAGCTTTCTTT.

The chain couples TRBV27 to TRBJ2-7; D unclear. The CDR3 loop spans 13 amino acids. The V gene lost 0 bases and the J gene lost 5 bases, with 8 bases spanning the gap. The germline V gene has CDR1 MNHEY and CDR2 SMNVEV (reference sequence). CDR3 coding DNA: TGTGCCAGCAGTTTATCCTTAGTCAACGAGCAGTACTTC. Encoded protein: CASSLSLVNEQYF.

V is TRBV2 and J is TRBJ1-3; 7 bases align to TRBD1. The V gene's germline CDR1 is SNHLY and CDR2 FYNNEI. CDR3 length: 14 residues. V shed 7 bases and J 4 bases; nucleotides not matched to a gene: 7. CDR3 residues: CASKDRLLGNTIYF. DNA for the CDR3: TGTGCCAGCAAGGACAGGCTCTTGGGAAACACCATATATTTT. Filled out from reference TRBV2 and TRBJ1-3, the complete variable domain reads EPEVTQTPSHQVTQMGQEVILRCVPISNHLYFYWYRQILGQKVEFLVSFYNNEISEKSEIFDDQFSVERPDGSNFTLKIRSTKLEDSAMYFCASKDRLLGNTIYFGEGSWLTVV.

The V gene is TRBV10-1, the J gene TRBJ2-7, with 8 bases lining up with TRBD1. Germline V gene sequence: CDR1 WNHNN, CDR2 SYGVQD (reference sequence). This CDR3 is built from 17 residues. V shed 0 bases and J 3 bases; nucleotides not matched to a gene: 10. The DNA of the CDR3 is TGCGCCAGCAGTGAGTCTCGGACGGGACAGGACCACTACGAGCAGTACTTC. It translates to CASSESRTGQDHYEQYF.

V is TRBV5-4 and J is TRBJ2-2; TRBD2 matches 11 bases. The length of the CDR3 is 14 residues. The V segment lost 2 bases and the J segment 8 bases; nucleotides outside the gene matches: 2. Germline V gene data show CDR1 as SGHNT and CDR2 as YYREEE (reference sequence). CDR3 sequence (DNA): TGTGCCAGCAGCTTACTAGCGGGAGCGGGGGAGCTGTTTTTT. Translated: CASSLLAGAGELFF.

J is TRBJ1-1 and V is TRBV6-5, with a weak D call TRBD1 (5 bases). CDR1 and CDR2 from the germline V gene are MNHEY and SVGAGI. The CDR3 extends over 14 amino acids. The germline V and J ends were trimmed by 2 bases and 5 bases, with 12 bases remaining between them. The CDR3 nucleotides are TGTGCCAGCAGTTACGGGCGGGGGGGGACTGAAGCTTTCTTT. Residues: CASSYGRGGTEAFF.

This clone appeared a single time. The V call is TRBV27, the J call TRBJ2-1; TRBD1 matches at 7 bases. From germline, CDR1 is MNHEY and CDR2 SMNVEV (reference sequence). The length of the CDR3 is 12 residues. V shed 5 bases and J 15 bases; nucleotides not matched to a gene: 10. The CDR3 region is CASSGGQFLRFF. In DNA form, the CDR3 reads TGTGCCAGCAGTGGGGGACAGTTTCTTCGGTTCTTC.

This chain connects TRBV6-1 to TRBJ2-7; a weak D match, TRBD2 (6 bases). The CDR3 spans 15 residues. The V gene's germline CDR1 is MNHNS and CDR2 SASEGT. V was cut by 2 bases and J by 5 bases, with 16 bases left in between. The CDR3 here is CASSESAGREDEQYF. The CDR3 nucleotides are TGTGCCAGCAGTGAATCTGCGGGAAGGGAGGACGAGCAGTACTTC.